The 9 T cell receptor beta chains listed next were all sequenced from one sample in a study of T cells in localized non-small cell lung cancer (TCRdb year 2020). Libraries came from the immunoSEQ multiplex PCR assay. Entries here come from immuneACCESS through TCRdb and include only in-frame sequences with V and J called. Some clones fail to appear in such tables; in the studies checked, an unresolved V gene covers under half of the shortfall, and the cause of the remainder is unknown. This sample is represented by about 33,000 clones; about nine tenths of them were singletons. The ten largest clones take up 3.5% to 5% of the sample. The sample was peripheral blood, taken before any cancer treatment. Receptor source: a man aged 35-69 years with stage I lung adenocarcinoma.

This chain uses TRBV19 with TRBJ1-1; no clear D gene. This CDR3 is 15 amino acids long. The germline gives CDR1 LNHDA, CDR2 SQIVND (reference sequence). V dropped 7 bases and J dropped 0 bases, with 15 bases sitting between them. The CDR3, as DNA: TGTGCCAGTAACCCGGGCTCCACTATGAACACTGAAGCTTTCTTT. This encodes CASNPGSTMNTEAFF.

The table lists this clone with a count of one. This chain links TRBV19 with TRBJ2-7, with D hard to call. This CDR3 region has 12 residues. Deletions cut 3 bases from V and 3 bases from J, with 6 bases between. Germline values: CDR1 LNHDA, CDR2 SQIVND (reference sequence). CDR3 nucleotides: TGTGCCAGTAGTATTTCCGACTACGAGCAGTACTTC. Translation: CASSISDYEQYF.

J is TRBJ2-7 and V is TRBV6-6, with 7 nucleotides matching TRBD2. This CDR3 is built from 13 residues. The germline V gene encodes CDR1 MNHNY and CDR2 SVGAGI (reference sequence). J gave up 2 bases and V 4 bases, and 2 bases lay outside the gene matches. Here the CDR3 DNA reads TGTGCCAGCAGTTCCGGGACTACCTACGAGCAGTACTTC. This codes for CASSSGTTYEQYF.

V usage is TRBV9 and J usage is TRBJ1-2; TRBD1 aligns across 12 bases. The V and J ends lost 4 bases and 7 bases, in that order; junction bases with no gene match: 5. Germline lookup yields CDR1 SGDLS and CDR2 YYNGEE. The CDR3 spans 14 residues. CDR3 sequence reads: CASSPGQGARGYTF. Here the CDR3 DNA reads TGTGCCAGCAGCCCGGGACAGGGGGCTCGTGGCTACACCTTC.

This clone has a handful of counts. The chain couples TRBV5-1 to TRBJ1-1; D is possibly TRBD1 (6 bases). The V gene's germline CDR1 is SGHRS and CDR2 YFSETQ. V gave up 4 bases and J gave up 1 base, with 8 bases separating them. There are 13 residues in the CDR3. The CDR3: CASSPRGNTEAFF. DNA of the CDR3: TGCGCCAGCAGCCCCAGGGGGAACACTGAAGCTTTCTTT.

J is TRBJ1-2 and V is TRBV7-8; D may be TRBD1 (5 bases). This CDR3 spans 14 amino acids. The V gene's germline CDR1 is SGHVS and CDR2 FQNEAQ. Trimming shortened V by 1 base and J by 4 bases, and 10 bases separated the two germline ends. CDR3 sequence (DNA): TGTGCCAGCAGCTTAGGGGGACCGATCTATGGCTACACCTTC. This sequence encodes CASSLGGPIYGYTF.

The rearrangement links TRBV9 to TRBJ1-1, with TRBD1 identical over 7 bases. Germline values: CDR1 SGDLS, CDR2 YYNGEE. The CDR3 spans 12 residues. With V trimmed by 3 bases and J by 9 bases, 5 bases remained unmatched. The CDR3 loop reads CASSAPQGQAFF. In DNA, the CDR3 is TGTGCCAGCAGCGCCCCACAGGGGCAAGCTTTCTTT.

This chain uses TRBV29-1 with TRBJ2-7; 11 bases fit TRBD1. The germline V gene encodes CDR1 SQVTM and CDR2 ANQGSEA. Trimming cost V 8 bases and J 1 base; bases outside gene matches: 4. There are 13 residues in the CDR3. CDR3 amino acids: CSIGQGASYEQYF. CDR3 sequence (DNA): TGCAGCATCGGACAGGGGGCGTCCTACGAGCAGTACTTC.

This chain joins TRBV5-1 and TRBJ2-7, with TRBD1 as a possible D gene (6 bases). The V end lost 4 bases, the J end lost 6 bases, and 20 bases lay between the germline ends. Per germline, CDR1 SGHRS and CDR2 YFSETQ. This CDR3 region has 15 residues. DNA for the CDR3: TGCGCCAGCAGCCCTACAACCGGGACACCTGGCGAGCAGTACTTC. Its protein product is CASSPTTGTPGEQYF.